This TCR beta chain came from a study of T cell changes during pregnancy in multiple sclerosis. Profiled with immunoSEQ multiplex PCR; TCRdb holds only in-frame clones, not every one. The table lists about 130,000 clones, about 95% of them singletons. In germline, CDR1 is SGDLS, CDR2 YYNGEE. The CDR3 consists of 13 residues. The trim removed 3 bases at V and 5 bases at J, leaving 2 bases unmatched. The material was peripheral blood, obtained after pregnancy. The TCR sequence derives from a female donor with multiple sclerosis, enrolled in a pregnancy study. V gene TRBV9 combines with J gene TRBJ2-5, with TRBD1 identical over 9 bases. The CDR3 DNA reads as TGTGCCAGCAGCGCGACAGGGGGGGAGACCCAGTACTTC. Its protein product is CASSATGGETQYF.